The sequence of this T cell receptor (beta chain) was determined in a study of cytomegalovirus exposure and HLA in healthy donors. CDR1 SGHRS and CDR2 YFSETQ come from the germline V gene. The CDR3 sequence is 16 residues long. With 3 bases clipped from V and 4 bases from J, the junction kept 3 bases outside the gene matches. Both 60 Vbeta primers and 13 Jbeta primers went into the PCR. Data came from immunoSEQ multiplex PCR; TCRdb stores just in-frame clones and leaves some out. The sample has around 100,000 clones, around two thirds seen once. The rearrangement uses TRBV5-1 and TRBJ2-5; 16 bases map to TRBD2. The receptor's source is a man aged 25 to 40 in good health and CMV-seropositive. Input material: PBMCs. CDR3 region: CASSSGLAGGGETQYF. The CDR3 nucleotides read TGCGCCAGCAGCTCGGGACTAGCGGGGGGGGGAGAGACCCAGTACTTC.